This entry describes one T cell receptor beta chain. These data are taken from a study of glioma-infiltrating T cells after dendritic cell vaccination. Across the study: The vaccine used monocyte-derived dendritic cells pulsed overnight with autologous tumor lysate.

V was shortened by 2 bases and J by 9 bases, with 19 bases between the two germline ends. The CDR3 runs 15 residues. CDR1 and CDR2 (germline): SNHLY, FYNNEI. The method was immunoSEQ multiplex PCR; TCRdb's version includes in-frame clones alone and lacks a portion of them. The data hold about 94,000 clones, with less than 90% observed a single time. Time point reported: after dendritic cell vaccination, including at tumor progression/relapse. The sequence came from a human donor with glioblastoma. This material consisted of blood, taken after dendritic cell vaccination. V is TRBV2 and J is TRBJ2-5, with D maybe TRBD2 (6 bases). The CDR3 nucleotides read TGTGCCAGCAGTGAAAGGGTGACTAGTTCTGGGGCCCAGTACTTC. As protein: CASSERVTSSGAQYF.